This T cell receptor beta chain is drawn from a study of CD4 T cells in lung cancer (dated by TCRdb to the late 2010s). About the investigation overall: In the study, blood T cells of NSCLC patients were screened for responses to candidate mutation-encoded neoepitopes, and neoantigen-specific CD4+ T-cell clones and TCRs were isolated. Before blood donation, patients had received treatments including platinum chemotherapy, and some received nivolumab or pembrolizumab. Deep sequencing of TCRB was used to follow the frequency of neoantigen-specific clonotypes in tumor resections, non-adjacent lung and cultured T-cell products. Lung adenocarcinoma or squamous cell carcinoma was present in the resected patients, who were aged 60 to 69 at blood donation and were mostly former smokers. Results the study describes overall, beyond this receptor: Some blood-derived responses might be explained by in vitro priming of naive T cells or cross-reactivity rather than by memory responses to the cancer. Because IFNgamma-sorted cells included nonspecific IFNgamma producers of unknown purity, the expanded lines ranged from monoclonal to oligoclonal.

Libraries came from the immunoSEQ multiplex PCR assay. Qiagen DNeasy or QIAamp micro DNA kits were used to isolate DNA, and the Adaptive Biotechnology human TCRB sequencing kit was used to sequence TCRB. An Illumina MiSeq was used to sequence the TCRB libraries. The authors' analysis ran thus. TCRB sequence data were analyzed with the kit provider's software, and tumor enrichment of clonotype templates was tested with Fisher's exact test. Entries here come from immuneACCESS through TCRdb and include only in-frame sequences with V and J called. Some clones fail to appear in such tables; in the studies checked, an unresolved V gene covers under half of the shortfall, and the cause of the remainder is unknown. V, J and clone size reflect that table, while D and trimming were determined from the DNA. The sample table shows fewer than 300 clones, and approximately 89% are seen once. Roughly 93% of the sample goes to the ten largest clones.

Concerning this clone itself: Its antigen is still unknown. Nothing much larger sits one base from this clone, and base qualities are not available.

PBMCs were stimulated with mutant 27-mer peptides plus IL21, IL7, IL15 and IL2 for 13 days, then restimulated with peptide-pulsed autologous B cells. After restimulation with peptide-pulsed B cells, live IFNgamma-secreting T cells were sorted by cytokine capture on a FACS Aria2. Sorted cells were expanded for roughly 14 to 21 days at limiting dilution, with approximately 3 or 10 cells per well, using irradiated allogeneic PBMCs, phytohemagglutinin and IL2. Either peripheral blood samples or leukapheresis products were collected from the patients. To screen the expanded lines for antigen specificity, an IFNgamma ELISA was run against autologous B cells pulsed with mutant peptides. The CDR3 covers 15 residues, taking in both the cysteine and the phenylalanine. Only the CDR3 portion is preserved as DNA: 45 bases, with reading frame beginning at the first base. CDR1 is given as SGHAT and CDR2 as FQDESV, both from the germline V gene (reference sequence). Cut back by 4 bases and 0 bases, the V and J ends lie 10 bases apart.

Sequenced material: a CD4+ T cell line or clone grown in culture. The sequence was obtained from a woman aged 55 to 70 with non-small cell lung cancer. Some clones in this sample may be carry-over from other donors' samples. Here the chain combines TRBV11-1 and TRBJ1-3, with TRBD1 as a weak D call on 6 bases. CDR3 region: CASSSRGRSGNTIYF. The DNA reads as follows: TGTGCCAGCAGCTCCCGGGGGCGCTCTGGAAACACCATATATTTT.